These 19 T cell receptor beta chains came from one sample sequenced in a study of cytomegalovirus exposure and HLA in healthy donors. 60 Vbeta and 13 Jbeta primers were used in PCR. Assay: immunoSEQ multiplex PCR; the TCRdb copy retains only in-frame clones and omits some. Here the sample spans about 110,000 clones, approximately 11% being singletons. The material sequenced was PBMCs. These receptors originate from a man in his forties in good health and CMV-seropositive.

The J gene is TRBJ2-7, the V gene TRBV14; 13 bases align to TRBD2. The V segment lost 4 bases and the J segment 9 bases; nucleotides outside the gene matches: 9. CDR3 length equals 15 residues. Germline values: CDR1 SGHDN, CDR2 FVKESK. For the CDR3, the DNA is TGTGCCAGCAGCCGAGGGACTAGCGGGGCCCACGGGCAGTACTTC. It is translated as CASSRGTSGAHGQYF.

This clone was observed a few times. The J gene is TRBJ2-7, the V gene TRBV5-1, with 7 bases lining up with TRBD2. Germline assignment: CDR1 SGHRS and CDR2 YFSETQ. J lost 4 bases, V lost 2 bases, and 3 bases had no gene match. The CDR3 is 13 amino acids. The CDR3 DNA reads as TGCGCCAGCAGCTTCTCGGGAGGATACGAGCAGTACTTC. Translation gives CASSFSGGYEQYF.

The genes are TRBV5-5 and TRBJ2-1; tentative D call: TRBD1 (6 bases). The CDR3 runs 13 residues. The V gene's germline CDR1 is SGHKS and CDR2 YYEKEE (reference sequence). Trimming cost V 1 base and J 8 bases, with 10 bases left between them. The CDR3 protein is CASSLIRGDEQFF. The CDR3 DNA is TGTGCCAGCAGCTTGATCAGGGGCGATGAGCAGTTCTTC.

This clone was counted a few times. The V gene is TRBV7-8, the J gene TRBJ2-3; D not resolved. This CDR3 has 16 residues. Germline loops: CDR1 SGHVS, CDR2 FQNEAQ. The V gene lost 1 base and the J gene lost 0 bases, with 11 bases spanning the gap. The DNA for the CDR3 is TGTGCCAGCAGCTTAGTGTCACAGTCTAGCACAGATACGCAGTATTTT. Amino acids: CASSLVSQSSTDTQYF.

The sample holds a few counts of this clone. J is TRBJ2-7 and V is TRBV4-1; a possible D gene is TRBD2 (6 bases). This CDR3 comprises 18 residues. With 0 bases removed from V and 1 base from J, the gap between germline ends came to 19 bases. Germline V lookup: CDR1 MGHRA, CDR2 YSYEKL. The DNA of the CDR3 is TGCGCCAGCAGCCAAGATTGGCCGCCGGGGGATCGATCCTACGAGCAGTACTTC. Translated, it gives CASSQDWPPGDRSYEQYF.

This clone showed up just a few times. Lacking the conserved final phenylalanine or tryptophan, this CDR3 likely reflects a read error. CDR3: CASSPGTRNTGELFL. The CDR3 DNA sequence: TGTGCCAGCAGCCCCGGGACAAGGAACACAGGGGAGCTGTTTTTG. The J gene is TRBJ2-2, the V gene TRBV9, with D maybe TRBD1 (6 bases). The CDR3 is 15 amino acids. CDR1 and CDR2 (germline): SGDLS, YYNGEE.

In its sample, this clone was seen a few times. CDR3 bases: TGCGCCAGCAGTAGGTCGGGAGAGGCAGATACGCAGTATTTT. It codes for CASSRSGEADTQYF. This rearrangement joins TRBV10-1 to TRBJ2-3; maybe TRBD2 (6 bases). Per germline, CDR1 WNHNN and CDR2 SYGVQD (reference sequence). CDR3 length equals 14 residues. Trimming stripped 5 bases from V and 4 bases from J, with 13 bases between.

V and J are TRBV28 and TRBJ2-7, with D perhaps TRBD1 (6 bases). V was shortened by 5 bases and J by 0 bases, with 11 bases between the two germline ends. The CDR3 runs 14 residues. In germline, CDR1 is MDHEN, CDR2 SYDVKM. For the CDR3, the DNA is TGTGCCAGCAGTCTCTACAGGGTCTCCTACGAGCAGTACTTC. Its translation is CASSLYRVSYEQYF.

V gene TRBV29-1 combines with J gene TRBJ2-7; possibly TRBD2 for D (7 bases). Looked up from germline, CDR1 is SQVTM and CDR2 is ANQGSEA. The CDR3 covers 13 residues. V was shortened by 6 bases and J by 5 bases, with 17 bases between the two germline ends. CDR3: CSVEGGIIDEQYF. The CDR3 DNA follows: TGCAGCGTCGAGGGGGGGATAATCGACGAGCAGTACTTC.

The CDR3 DNA is TGTGCCAGCAACCCAGGGGTGGGTCAGCCCCAGCATTTT. Its translation is CASNPGVGQPQHF. V gene TRBV6-6 combines with J gene TRBJ1-5; maybe TRBD1 (6 bases). Germline assignment: CDR1 MNHNY and CDR2 SVGAGI (reference sequence). CDR3 size: 13 residues. V dropped 7 bases and J dropped 6 bases, with 13 bases sitting between them.

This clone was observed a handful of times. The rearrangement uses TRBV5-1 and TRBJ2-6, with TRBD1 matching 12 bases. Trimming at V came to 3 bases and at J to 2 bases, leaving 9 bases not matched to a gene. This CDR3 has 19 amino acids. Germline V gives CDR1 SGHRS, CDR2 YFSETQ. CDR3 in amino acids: CASSSEPGQGAAGANVLTF. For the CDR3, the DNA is TGCGCCAGCAGCTCCGAACCGGGACAGGGGGCTGCTGGGGCCAACGTCCTGACTTTC.

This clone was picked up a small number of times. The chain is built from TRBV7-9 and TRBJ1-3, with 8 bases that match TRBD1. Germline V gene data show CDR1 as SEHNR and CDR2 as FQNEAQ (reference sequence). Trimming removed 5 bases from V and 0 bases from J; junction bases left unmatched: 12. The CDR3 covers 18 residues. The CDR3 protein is CASSPGQGGPISGNTIYF. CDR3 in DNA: TGTGCCAGCAGCCCAGGACAGGGAGGCCCAATCTCTGGAAACACCATATATTTT.

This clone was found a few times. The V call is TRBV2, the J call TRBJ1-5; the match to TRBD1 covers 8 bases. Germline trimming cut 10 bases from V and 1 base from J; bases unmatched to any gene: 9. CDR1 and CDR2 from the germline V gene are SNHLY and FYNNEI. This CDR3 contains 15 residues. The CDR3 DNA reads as TGTGCCACTTCGATCAGGGGGCTGAGCAATCAGCCCCAGCATTTT. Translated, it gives CATSIRGLSNQPQHF. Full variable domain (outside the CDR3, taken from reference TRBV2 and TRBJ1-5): EPEVTQTPSHQVTQMGQEVILRCVPISNHLYFYWYRQILGQKVEFLVSFYNNEISEKSEIFDDQFSVERPDGSNFTLKIRSTKLEDSAMYFCATSIRGLSNQPQHFGDGTRLSIL.

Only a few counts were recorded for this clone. The CDR3 loop reads CSVQTGGGGETQYF. DNA of the CDR3: TGCAGCGTTCAGACAGGGGGAGGAGGAGAGACCCAGTACTTC. The rearrangement links TRBV29-1 to TRBJ2-5; 9 bases align to TRBD1. The CDR3 sequence is 14 residues long. CDR1 and CDR2 from the germline V gene are SQVTM and ANQGSEA. Trimming removed 5 bases from V and 4 bases from J; junction bases left unmatched: 8.

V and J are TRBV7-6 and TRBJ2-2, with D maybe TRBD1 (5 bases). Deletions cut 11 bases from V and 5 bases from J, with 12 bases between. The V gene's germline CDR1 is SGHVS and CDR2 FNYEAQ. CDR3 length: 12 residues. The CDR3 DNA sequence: TGTGCCTCCTGGGGCAGAACCGGGGAGCTGTTTTTT. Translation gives CASWGRTGELFF.

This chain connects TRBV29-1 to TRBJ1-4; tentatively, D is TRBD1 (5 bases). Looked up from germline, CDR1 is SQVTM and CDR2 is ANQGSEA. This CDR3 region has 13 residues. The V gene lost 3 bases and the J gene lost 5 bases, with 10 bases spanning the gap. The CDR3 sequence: CSVDGGTNEKLFF. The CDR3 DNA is TGCAGCGTTGACGGGGGAACCAATGAAAAACTGTTTTTT.

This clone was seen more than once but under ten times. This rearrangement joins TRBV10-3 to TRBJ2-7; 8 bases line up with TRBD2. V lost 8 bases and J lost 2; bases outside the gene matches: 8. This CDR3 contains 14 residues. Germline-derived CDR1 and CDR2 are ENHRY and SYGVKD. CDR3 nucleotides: TGTGCCATCGGGCGGCGGGAGGCCCCCTACGAGCAGTACTTC. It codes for CAIGRREAPYEQYF.

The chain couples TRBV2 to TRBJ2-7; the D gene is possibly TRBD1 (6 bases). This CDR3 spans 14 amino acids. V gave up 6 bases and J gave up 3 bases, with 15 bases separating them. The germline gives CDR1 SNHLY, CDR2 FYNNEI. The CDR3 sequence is CASRATGLNYEQYF. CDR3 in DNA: TGTGCCAGCAGGGCTACAGGGTTAAACTACGAGCAGTACTTC.

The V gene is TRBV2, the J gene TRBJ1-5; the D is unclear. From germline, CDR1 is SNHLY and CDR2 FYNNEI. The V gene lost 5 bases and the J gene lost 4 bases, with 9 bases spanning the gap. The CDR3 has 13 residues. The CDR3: CASSPNTNQPQHF. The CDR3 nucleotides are TGTGCCAGCAGTCCCAACACGAATCAGCCCCAGCATTTT.